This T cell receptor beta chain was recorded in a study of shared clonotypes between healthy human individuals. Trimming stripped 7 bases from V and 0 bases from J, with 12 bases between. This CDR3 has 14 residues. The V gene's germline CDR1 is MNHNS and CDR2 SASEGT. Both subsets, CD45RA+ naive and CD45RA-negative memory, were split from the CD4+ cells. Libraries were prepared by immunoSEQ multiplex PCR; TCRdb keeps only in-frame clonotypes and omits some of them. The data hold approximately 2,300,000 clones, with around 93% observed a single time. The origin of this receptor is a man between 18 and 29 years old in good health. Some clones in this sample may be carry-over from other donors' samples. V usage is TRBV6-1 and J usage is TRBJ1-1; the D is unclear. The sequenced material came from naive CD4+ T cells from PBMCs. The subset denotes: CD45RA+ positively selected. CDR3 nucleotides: TGTGCCAGCAACCCGCACAGCTTGAACACTGAAGCTTTCTTT. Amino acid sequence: CASNPHSLNTEAFF.